This T cell receptor (beta chain) was identified in a study of blood T cell repertoires in COVID-19. Categorization into cohorts depended on clinical history that participants reported. Among Cohort 3 donors, those recovered had two negative PCRs, clearance, or symptom resolution. In the study's own analysis: Amplification of reference gene primers was used by the study to estimate nucleated cell counts. Assay used: immunoSEQ multiplex PCR; TCRdb lists only in-frame clones, some missing. Clone size and V and J calls were adopted from that table, with D and trimming inferred from the DNA. The sample lists hundreds of thousands of clones; about nine tenths were seen once. Germline V gene sequence: CDR1 KGHDR, CDR2 SFDVKD. This CDR3 contains 15 residues. Trimming at V came to 4 bases and at J to 4 bases, leaving 4 bases not matched to a gene.

This TCR derives from a man aged 55-75 years who had recovered from COVID-19. The V call is TRBV24-1, the J call TRBJ2-7, with TRBD2 identical over 12 bases. The sequencing input was PBMCs or T cells enriched from blood (not recorded which). The CDR3: CATSEATSGSYEQYF. The CDR3 DNA reads TGTGCCACCAGTGAGGCGACTAGCGGGAGTTACGAGCAGTACTTC.